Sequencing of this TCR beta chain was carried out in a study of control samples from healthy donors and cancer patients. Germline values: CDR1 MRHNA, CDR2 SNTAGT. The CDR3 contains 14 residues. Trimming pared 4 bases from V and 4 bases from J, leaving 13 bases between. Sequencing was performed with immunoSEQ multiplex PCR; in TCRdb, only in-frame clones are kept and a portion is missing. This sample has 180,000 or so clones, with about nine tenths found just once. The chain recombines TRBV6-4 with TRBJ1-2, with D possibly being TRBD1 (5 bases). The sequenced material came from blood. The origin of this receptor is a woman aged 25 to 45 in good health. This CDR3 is CASSASQGTYGYTF. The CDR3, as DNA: TGTGCCAGCAGTGCCTCCCAGGGTACCTATGGCTACACCTTC.